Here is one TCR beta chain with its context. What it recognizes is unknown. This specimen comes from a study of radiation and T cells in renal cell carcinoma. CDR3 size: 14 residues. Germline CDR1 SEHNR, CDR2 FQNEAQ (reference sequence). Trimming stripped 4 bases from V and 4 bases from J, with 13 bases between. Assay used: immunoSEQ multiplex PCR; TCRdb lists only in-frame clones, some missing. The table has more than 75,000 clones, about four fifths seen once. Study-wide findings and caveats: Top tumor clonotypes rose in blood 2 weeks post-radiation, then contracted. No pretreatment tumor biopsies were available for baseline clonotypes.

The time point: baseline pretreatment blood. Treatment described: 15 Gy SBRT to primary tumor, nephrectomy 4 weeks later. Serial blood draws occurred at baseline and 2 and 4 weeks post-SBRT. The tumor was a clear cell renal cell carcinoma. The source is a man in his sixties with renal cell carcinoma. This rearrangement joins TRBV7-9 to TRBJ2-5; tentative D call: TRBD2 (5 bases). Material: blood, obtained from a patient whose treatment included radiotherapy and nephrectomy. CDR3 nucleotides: TGTGCCAGCAGCTCCGGACTGGGTCTAGAGACCCAGTACTTC. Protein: CASSSGLGLETQYF. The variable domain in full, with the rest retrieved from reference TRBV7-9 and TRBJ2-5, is DTGVSQNPRHKITKRGQNVTFRCDPISEHNRLYWYRQTLGQGPEFLTYFQNEAQLEKSRLLSDRFSAERPKGSFSTLEIQRTEQGDSAMYLCASSSGLGLETQYFGPGTRLLVL.